What follows describes a single T cell receptor beta chain. Its antigen remains unknown. The CDR3 loop spans 15 amino acids. The V gene's germline CDR1 is MNHNS and CDR2 SASEGT. Trimming took off 3 bases at V and 3 bases at J, with 11 bases between the two ends. This sample is drawn from a study of T cell responses to AZD1222 COVID-19 vaccine. General observations from the study: Clonal diversity was possibly underestimated, and the donors were mostly white British, with more females.

Sequencing used immunoSEQ multiplex PCR; TCRdb keeps in-frame clones, though not all of them. The sample carries 150,000 to 200,000 clones, about 87% recorded once. The source of this sequence is an adult in good health. V gene TRBV6-1 combines with J gene TRBJ1-4, with D perhaps matching TRBD1 (6 bases). The sample in question was peripheral blood, obtained on day 0 of MenACWY control vaccination. The CDR3 DNA is TGTGCCAGCAGTGAGAACAGGGTTCCTAATGAAAAACTGTTTTTT. As protein: CASSENRVPNEKLFF.